The 22 T cell receptor beta chains below were found in one sample sequenced in a study of OX40 agonist ivuxolimab in advanced cancers. Libraries were constructed by the immunoSEQ multiplex PCR assay. TCRdb provides this immuneACCESS table in a form limited to in-frame rearrangements. Some clones are lacking; in checked studies, under half of them reflect an unresolved V gene, and why the rest are absent is not known. This sample has around 50,000 clones in its table, and roughly 80% of those were observed once. The top ten constitute over 2% of the sample. The sample was CD4+ or CD8+ T cells sorted from blood, taken in a trial of the OX40 agonist ivuxolimab. The receptor source for this set is an adult with an advanced solid tumor such as melanoma, head and neck, liver or kidney cancer.

The V gene is TRBV19, the J gene TRBJ1-1, with TRBD1 as a possible D gene (6 bases). V was pared by 3 bases and J by 3 bases, with 11 bases between. The germline V gene has CDR1 LNHDA and CDR2 SQIVND (reference sequence). CDR3 length equals 14 residues. CDR3 residues: CASSIWGLDTEAFF. DNA of the CDR3: TGTGCCAGTAGTATCTGGGGGCTGGACACTGAAGCTTTCTTT.

V and J are TRBV28 and TRBJ1-2; D gene uncertain. This CDR3 is 13 amino acids long. The V and J ends lost 1 base and 8 bases respectively, with 11 bases between them. From germline, CDR1 is MDHEN and CDR2 SYDVKM. CDR3 in amino acids: CASSLYLLGGYTF. CDR3 nucleotides: TGTGCCAGCAGTTTATACCTCCTAGGCGGCTACACCTTC.

V and J are TRBV2 and TRBJ1-1; D remains ambiguous. The CDR3 sequence is 13 residues long. V was cut by 2 bases and J by 2 bases, with 6 bases left in between. The germline V gene encodes CDR1 SNHLY and CDR2 FYNNEI. The CDR3 spells CASSETGNTEAFF. The CDR3 DNA sequence: TGTGCCAGCAGTGAAACGGGTAACACTGAAGCTTTCTTT.

This chain connects TRBV9 to TRBJ1-4; tentative D call: TRBD1 (5 bases). V dropped 0 bases and J dropped 8 bases, with 14 bases sitting between them. The CDR3 is 15 residues long. CDR1 and CDR2 from the germline V gene are SGDLS and YYNGEE. Here the CDR3 reads CASSVGPTQGEKLFF. In DNA, the CDR3 is TGTGCCAGCAGCGTAGGACCTACCCAGGGAGAAAAACTGTTTTTT.

This chain's CDR3 is CASTRISGRTPYNEQFF. The CDR3 DNA sequence: TGTGCCAGCACCAGAATTAGCGGGAGGACCCCCTACAATGAGCAGTTCTTC. The chain joins TRBV7-9 to TRBJ2-1; 10 positions agree with TRBD2. J was trimmed by 2 bases and V by 7 bases; bases with no gene match: 11. Germline V gene data show CDR1 as SEHNR and CDR2 as FQNEAQ (reference sequence). The CDR3 length is 17 residues. The variable domain in full, completed from reference TRBV7-9 and TRBJ2-1, reads DTGVSQNPRHKITKRGQNVTFRCDPISEHNRLYWYRQTLGQGPEFLTYFQNEAQLEKSRLLSDRFSAERPKGSFSTLEIQRTEQGDSAMYLCASTRISGRTPYNEQFFGPGTRLTVL.

The chain combines TRBV11-2 with TRBJ1-1; possible D gene TRBD1, 6 bases. The CDR3 length is 13 residues. V was shortened by 3 bases and J by 4 bases, with 9 bases between the two germline ends. The germline V gene has CDR1 SGHAT and CDR2 FQNNGV. The CDR3 nucleotides read TGTGCCAGCAGCTTCCCAGGGGTCACTGAAGCTTTCTTT. This encodes CASSFPGVTEAFF.

V gene TRBV5-1 combines with J gene TRBJ2-1; a possible D gene is TRBD2 (6 bases). The CDR3 contains 14 residues. Germline CDR1 SGHRS, CDR2 YFSETQ. Trimming left V 0 bases short and J 5 bases short, with 9 bases between. This CDR3 reads CASSLAGENNEQFF. The CDR3 coding sequence is TGCGCCAGCAGCTTGGCGGGGGAAAACAATGAGCAGTTCTTC.

V and J are TRBV10-3 and TRBJ2-7; D is ambiguous. V shed 4 bases and J shed 4 bases, with 14 bases lying between them. Germline CDR1 ENHRY, CDR2 SYGVKD. This CDR3 region has 14 residues. The CDR3 loop reads CAISATSGLYEQYF. The CDR3 region has the DNA TGTGCCATCAGTGCGACTTCGGGTCTATACGAGCAGTACTTC.

This clone was picked up a small number of times. The chain uses TRBV19 and TRBJ2-1; TRBD1 matches at 10 bases. CDR1 and CDR2 (germline): LNHDA, SQIVND (reference sequence). V trimming: 5 bases; J trimming: 12 bases; junction bases outside the gene matches: 13. The CDR3 covers 15 residues. This CDR3 is CASSPRDRGLLGQFF. Here the CDR3 DNA reads TGTGCCAGTAGTCCCCGGGACAGGGGACTCCTAGGGCAGTTCTTC.

The V gene is TRBV28, the J gene TRBJ1-5; 7 positions match TRBD1. The CDR3 contains 14 residues. V dropped 5 bases and J dropped 7; count of bases not matched to a gene: 8. The germline CDR1 and CDR2 sequences are MDHEN and SYDVKM. CDR3 protein: CASSTDRARQPQHF. The CDR3 DNA reads as TGTGCCAGCAGTACCGACAGGGCCAGGCAGCCCCAGCATTTT.

The chain couples TRBV11-1 to TRBJ2-2; D is possibly TRBD1 (5 bases). The ends were cut back, 3 bases at V and 1 base at J, with 6 bases in the middle. The length of the CDR3 is 14 residues. Germline V gene data show CDR1 as SGHAT and CDR2 as FQDESV (reference sequence). The chain's CDR3 is CASSFDRNTGELFF. DNA of the CDR3: TGTGCCAGCAGCTTCGACAGGAACACCGGGGAGCTGTTTTTT.

The chain recombines TRBV11-1 with TRBJ1-5, with D possibly being TRBD1 (5 bases). The germline V gene encodes CDR1 SGHAT and CDR2 FQDESV (reference sequence). CDR3 length: 16 residues. V gave up 1 base and J gave up 2 bases, with 12 bases separating them. The CDR3 DNA sequence: TGTGCCAGCAGCTTAGGTTGGAGGGGTCGCAATCAGCCCCAGCATTTT. Amino acids: CASSLGWRGRNQPQHF.

The rearrangement uses TRBV9 and TRBJ2-1; possible D gene TRBD1, 5 bases. The germline V gene has CDR1 SGDLS and CDR2 YYNGEE. The CDR3 has 13 amino acids. Trimming took off 0 bases at V and 4 bases at J, with 5 bases between the two ends. The CDR3 here is CASSVEGYNEQFF. For the CDR3, the DNA is TGTGCCAGCAGCGTAGAGGGGTACAATGAGCAGTTCTTC.

This clone has a handful of counts. V is TRBV6-5 and J is TRBJ2-2; D not certain. Germline V CDR1 and CDR2: MNHEY, SVGAGI. The length of the CDR3 is 13 residues. V was shortened by 6 bases and J by 6 bases, with 11 bases between the two germline ends. The DNA for the CDR3 is TGTGCCAGCAGCCGCAGTACTCCCGGGGAGCTGTTTTTT. Translated: CASSRSTPGELFF.

The chain recombines TRBV9 with TRBJ2-7; 7 bases line up with TRBD1. V lost 3 bases and J lost 8; bases outside the gene matches: 5. CDR1 is SGDLS, CDR2 YYNGEE, per germline. There are 12 residues in the CDR3. DNA of the CDR3: TGTGCCAGCAGCGGGCGACAGGGAAAGCAGTACTTC. Its translation: CASSGRQGKQYF.

This clone is a singleton in its sample. The rearrangement joins TRBV2 to TRBJ1-2; D possibly corresponds to TRBD1 (5 bases). Trimming pared 8 bases from V and 4 bases from J, leaving 11 bases between. The germline V gene has CDR1 SNHLY and CDR2 FYNNEI. CDR3 length: 12 amino acids. CDR3 sequence: CASRGESYGYTF. The CDR3 coding sequence is TGTGCCAGCCGGGGCGAAAGCTATGGCTACACCTTC.

This clone was observed once. The genes are TRBV28 and TRBJ2-1; either TRBD1 or TRBD2 may supply D (5 bases each). CDR3 size: 12 residues. CDR1 MDHEN and CDR2 SYDVKM come from the germline V gene. The V end was cut by 5 bases, the J end by 9 bases, with 11 bases between. The CDR3 DNA reads as TGTGCCAGCAGTGCAGGGAGTCTTGAGCAGTTCTTC. It yields the protein CASSAGSLEQFF.

The chain combines TRBV9 with TRBJ1-2; 12 bases are shared with TRBD1. The CDR3 sequence is 17 residues long. With 4 bases clipped from V and 8 bases from J, the junction kept 15 bases outside the gene matches. The germline gives CDR1 SGDLS, CDR2 YYNGEE. The CDR3 sequence is CASSRAPGTGGEEGYTF. CDR3 sequence (DNA): TGTGCCAGCAGCCGAGCACCCGGGACAGGGGGCGAAGAAGGCTACACCTTC.

V gene TRBV9 combines with J gene TRBJ2-5; 7 bases fit TRBD2. The CDR3 loop spans 14 amino acids. With V trimmed by 4 bases and J by 4 bases, 7 bases remained unmatched. Germline values: CDR1 SGDLS, CDR2 YYNGEE. The CDR3 nucleotides are TGTGCCAGCAGCTCACTCTCTAGCGGAGAGACCCAGTACTTC. Its translation is CASSSLSSGETQYF. The entire variable domain, with the rest obtained from reference TRBV9 and TRBJ2-5, is as follows: DSGVTQTPKHLITATGQRVTLRCSPRSGDLSVYWYQQSLDQGLQFLIQYYNGEERAKGNILERFSAQQFPDLHSELNLSSLELGDSALYFCASSSLSSGETQYFGPGTRLLVL.

The chain has TRBV7-9 and TRBJ2-1; D tentatively reads TRBD1 or TRBD2 (5 bases each). V gave up 7 bases and J gave up 5 bases, with 18 bases separating them. CDR1 is SEHNR and CDR2 is FQNEAQ in the germline V gene (reference sequence). The CDR3 is made up of 15 amino acids. In DNA, the CDR3 is TGTGCCAGCACTTCAGGCGGGCCGGGACACAATGAGCAGTTCTTC. Its protein product is CASTSGGPGHNEQFF.

This chain uses TRBV18 with TRBJ1-6; D is unresolved. This CDR3 spans 12 amino acids. The V gene lost 3 bases and the J gene lost 17 bases, with 14 bases spanning the gap. Germline CDR1 and CDR2: KGHSH and LQKENI. The CDR3 DNA is TGTGCCAGCTCACCCGCAAACAGAGAGGTCCACTTT. Amino acid sequence: CASSPANREVHF.

This chain joins TRBV5-4 and TRBJ1-2; TRBD1 is a possible D gene (6 bases). The CDR3 consists of 14 residues. With 0 bases removed from V and 6 bases from J, the gap between germline ends came to 12 bases. Germline V gene sequence: CDR1 SGHNT, CDR2 YYREEE (reference sequence). CDR3 DNA: TGTGCCAGCAGCTTGGCGGGGACATTGAATGGCTACACCTTC. Translated: CASSLAGTLNGYTF.